What follows describes a single T cell receptor beta chain. The record originates from a study of shared clonotypes between healthy human individuals. Germline CDR1 LNHDA, CDR2 SQIVND (reference sequence). The CDR3 is made up of 14 amino acids. Deletions cut 6 bases from V and 0 bases from J, with 12 bases between. CD45RO-negative, CCR7-positively selected cells formed the naive CD8 fraction, excluding terminally differentiated effector memory CD45RA+ cells. The table came from immunoSEQ multiplex PCR; TCRdb's copy has only in-frame clones and leaves some out. The sample includes around 2,100,000 clones, roughly 94% of them seen just once.

Sequencing was done on a sample of naive CD8+ T cells sorted from blood. The chain couples TRBV19 to TRBJ2-7, with a possible D match to TRBD2 (5 bases). This clonotype was obtained from a man younger than 30 in good health. The CDR3 reads CASRDWASSYEQYF. The CDR3 nucleotides read TGTGCCAGTAGGGACTGGGCGAGCTCCTACGAGCAGTACTTC.